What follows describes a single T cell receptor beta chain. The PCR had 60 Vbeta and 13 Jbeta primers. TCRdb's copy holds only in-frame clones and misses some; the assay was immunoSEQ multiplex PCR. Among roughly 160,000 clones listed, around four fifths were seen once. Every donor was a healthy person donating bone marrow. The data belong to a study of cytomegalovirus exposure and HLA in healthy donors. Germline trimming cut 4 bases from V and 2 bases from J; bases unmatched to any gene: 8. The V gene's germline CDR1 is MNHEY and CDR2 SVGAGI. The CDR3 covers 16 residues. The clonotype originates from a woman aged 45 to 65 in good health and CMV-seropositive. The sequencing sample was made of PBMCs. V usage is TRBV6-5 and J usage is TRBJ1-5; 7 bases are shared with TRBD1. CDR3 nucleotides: TGTGCCAGCAGTTCCCAACGGACAGGCCGCAATCAGCCCCAGCATTTT. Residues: CASSSQRTGRNQPQHF.